Each of the 21 T cell receptor beta chains below was sequenced from the same sample in a study of T cell responses to AZD1222 COVID-19 vaccine. TCRdb's table, derived via immunoSEQ multiplex PCR, lists solely in-frame clones and lacks some. The data contain around 130,000 clones, 80% to 95% of them seen just once; the ten biggest clones take up about 1.9%. This material consisted of peripheral blood, taken 28 days after the second AZD1222 dose. Receptors originate from an adult who received the AZD1222 COVID-19 vaccine.

The chain joins TRBV2 to TRBJ2-1; possibly TRBD2 for D (6 bases). The CDR3 has 15 residues. The V end lost 6 bases, the J end lost 0 bases, and 12 bases lay between the germline ends. Germline-derived CDR1 and CDR2 are SNHLY and FYNNEI. The CDR3 nucleotides read TGTGCCAGCAGAACCGTCGGGAGCTCCTACAATGAGCAGTTCTTC. Protein product: CASRTVGSSYNEQFF.

The CDR3 region has the DNA TGTGCCAGCAGCTTAGGGCTCGGGCCATTCACCGGGGAGCTGTTTTTT. Translating it yields CASSLGLGPFTGELFF. The V gene is TRBV7-2, the J gene TRBJ2-2; no clear D gene. Germline values: CDR1 SGHTA, CDR2 FQGNSA. V was clipped by 1 base and J by 4 bases, with 13 bases between them. This CDR3 has 16 residues.

As to this clone: A read error may account for a junction end that differs from germline. CDR3 in amino acids: CASSYGTSGGRGDF. CDR3 nucleotides: TGTGCCAGCAGTTACGGGACTAGCGGGGGCCGAGGAGACTTC. The V call is TRBV6-6, the J call TRBJ2-7, with TRBD2 matching 14 bases. The germline V gene encodes CDR1 MNHNY and CDR2 SVGAGI (reference sequence). The CDR3 is 14 residues long.

This chain joins TRBV5-5 and TRBJ2-3; maybe TRBD2 (6 bases). V lost 7 bases and J lost 3, with 18 bases in between. The CDR3 is made up of 15 amino acids. CDR1 and CDR2 from the germline V gene are SGHKS and YYEKEE (reference sequence). The CDR3 region is CASLWRLVGTDTQYF. DNA for the CDR3: TGTGCCAGCCTCTGGAGACTAGTAGGGACAGATACGCAGTATTTT.

The chain employs TRBV6-5 and TRBJ2-1, with 8 bases lining up with TRBD2. This CDR3 has 14 residues. J lost 3 bases, V lost 6 bases, and 4 bases had no gene match. Germline values: CDR1 MNHEY, CDR2 SVGAGI. Here the CDR3 DNA reads TGTGCCAGCAGCGGGGGGGCCTTCTACAATGAGCAGTTCTTC. Protein product: CASSGGAFYNEQFF.

The genes are TRBV4-3 and TRBJ2-7; 7 bases are a match to TRBD1. The V gene end was trimmed by 5 bases and the J gene end by 3 bases; junction bases not matched to a gene: 13. Germline-derived CDR1 and CDR2 are LGHNA and YSLEER. The CDR3 length is 16 residues. CDR3 loop: CASSIQGQKVRYEQYV. CDR3 nucleotides: TGCGCCAGCAGCATACAGGGGCAGAAGGTACGCTACGAGCAGTACGTC.

Notes on this clone: This sample also contains other DNA sequences that code for the same CDR3. The chain carries TRBV28 and TRBJ2-6; the D gene is possibly TRBD1 (6 bases). This CDR3 comprises 15 residues. Germline CDR1 and CDR2: MDHEN and SYDVKM. V dropped 1 base and J dropped 2 bases, with 6 bases sitting between them. CDR3 DNA sequence: TGTGCCAGCAGTTTATCAGGGGCTGGGGCCAACGTCCTGACTTTC. This codes for CASSLSGAGANVLTF.

The J gene is TRBJ1-2, the V gene TRBV7-9, with a weak D call TRBD1 (5 bases). CDR1 is SEHNR, CDR2 FQNEAQ, per germline (reference sequence). This CDR3 is built from 15 residues. Trimming removed 4 bases from V and 6 bases from J, with 18 bases in between. The CDR3: CASSSLGEGPNGYTF. The CDR3 DNA follows: TGTGCCAGCAGCTCCTTAGGAGAGGGACCAAATGGCTACACCTTC.

J is TRBJ1-4 and V is TRBV5-5, with TRBD1 matching over 10 bases. The CDR3 length is 16 residues. Germline V gene lookup returns CDR1 SGHKS and CDR2 YYEKEE (reference sequence). Trimming cost V 0 bases and J 8 bases; bases outside gene matches: 7. CDR3 amino acids: CASSLGDRGREEKLFF. Here the CDR3 DNA reads TGTGCCAGCAGCTTGGGAGACAGGGGGCGCGAGGAAAAACTGTTTTTT.

The chain has TRBV4-3 and TRBJ2-1; 7 bases map to TRBD1. Germline V CDR1 and CDR2: LGHNA, YSLEER. The V and J ends lost 0 bases and 3 bases, in that order; junction bases with no gene match: 5. The CDR3 is 16 amino acids. The CDR3 nucleotides read TGCGCCAGCAGCCAAGATCCAGGGGGTCACTACAATGAGCAGTTCTTC. This translates into CASSQDPGGHYNEQFF.

The chain carries TRBV30 and TRBJ2-1; D is unclear. V was trimmed by 7 bases and J by 0 bases, leaving 10 bases between them. The CDR3 totals 13 residues. Germline V gene lookup returns CDR1 GTSNPN and CDR2 SVGIG (reference sequence). For the CDR3, the DNA is TGTGCCTCCTCTAGGACCTCCTACAATGAGCAGTTCTTC. Residues: CASSRTSYNEQFF.

The chain combines TRBV5-5 with TRBJ2-7; D gene ambiguous. The germline V gene encodes CDR1 SGHKS and CDR2 YYEKEE (reference sequence). V dropped 4 bases and J dropped 2 bases, with 10 bases sitting between them. This CDR3 comprises 13 residues. The CDR3 loop reads CASSLVPTYEQYF. The CDR3 nucleotides read TGTGCCAGCAGCCTTGTCCCCACCTACGAGCAGTACTTC.

J is TRBJ2-6 and V is TRBV18; TRBD1 is a possible D gene (5 bases). Per germline, CDR1 KGHSH and CDR2 LQKENI. There are 16 residues in the CDR3. With 8 bases removed from V and 3 bases from J, the gap between germline ends came to 17 bases. The CDR3 DNA reads as TGTGCCAGCCATCCTACAGGTCTTGGTGGGGCCAACGTCCTGACTTTC. It encodes CASHPTGLGGANVLTF.

The V call is TRBV27, the J call TRBJ1-6; unclear D gene. This CDR3 region has 15 residues. The V gene's germline CDR1 is MNHEY and CDR2 SMNVEV (reference sequence). The V end was cut by 5 bases, the J end by 6 bases, with 14 bases between. CDR3 nucleotides: TGTGCCAGCAGTCTCCGGGAAACGGTTAATTCACCCCTCCACTTT. The encoded protein is CASSLRETVNSPLHF.

Comments on this clone: Other DNA sequences in this specimen translate into the identical CDR3. The chain carries TRBV5-4 and TRBJ1-3; TRBD1 might be the D (5 bases). CDR3 size: 15 residues. Trimming shortened V by 0 bases and J by 0 bases, and 7 bases separated the two germline ends. The germline CDR1 and CDR2 sequences are SGHNT and YYREEE (reference sequence). The CDR3 nucleotides are TGTGCCAGCAGCTTGGGAGGGGACTCTGGAAACACCATATATTTT. It is translated as CASSLGGDSGNTIYF.

As DNA, the CDR3 is TGTGCCAGCTCTCCGGGACAGGTCGGGCGTGTTGGCTACACCTTC. This codes for CASSPGQVGRVGYTF. The gene calls are TRBV18 and TRBJ1-2; 8 bases match TRBD1. V lost 6 bases to trimming and J lost 7 bases; unmatched junction nucleotides: 13. The germline V gene has CDR1 KGHSH and CDR2 LQKENI. This CDR3 comprises 15 residues.

The CDR3 spells CAILSGTGTNYGYTF. CDR3 DNA: TGTGCCATCTTAAGCGGGACAGGGACGAACTATGGCTACACCTTC. The chain joins TRBV10-3 to TRBJ1-2; 9 bases are shared with TRBD1. Losses at the gene ends were 8 bases for V and 2 bases for J; bases not matched to a gene: 9. The CDR3 sequence is 15 residues long. Germline CDR1 reads ENHRY; CDR2 reads SYGVKD.

The chain recombines TRBV2 with TRBJ2-3; no reliable D call. Trimming pared 7 bases from V and 0 bases from J, leaving 14 bases between. This CDR3 spans 15 amino acids. Germline V gene sequence: CDR1 SNHLY, CDR2 FYNNEI. DNA for the CDR3: TGTGCCAGCATGGCCCCGGGTGCGAGCACAGATACGCAGTATTTT. It is translated as CASMAPGASTDTQYF. Looking up the rest from reference TRBV2 and TRBJ2-3 gives the full variable domain: EPEVTQTPSHQVTQMGQEVILRCVPISNHLYFYWYRQILGQKVEFLVSFYNNEISEKSEIFDDQFSVERPDGSNFTLKIRSTKLEDSAMYFCASMAPGASTDTQYFGPGTRLTVL.

This sequence joins TRBV10-1 and TRBJ2-3, with D possibly being TRBD2 (6 bases). The CDR3 has 17 amino acids. Trimming removed 0 bases at V and 4 bases at J, with 17 bases between. Per germline, CDR1 WNHNN and CDR2 SYGVQD (reference sequence). Here the CDR3 reads CASSESAASDKADTQYF. DNA for the CDR3: TGCGCCAGCAGTGAGTCCGCCGCTAGCGATAAGGCAGATACGCAGTATTTT.

The genes are TRBV7-2 and TRBJ2-1, with 7 bases matching TRBD2. CDR3 length equals 12 residues. J was trimmed by 13 bases and V by 3 bases; bases with no gene match: 6. CDR1 SGHTA and CDR2 FQGNSA come from the germline V gene. This CDR3 is CASSFKAGDQFF. The CDR3 DNA reads as TGTGCCAGCAGCTTCAAGGCGGGAGACCAGTTCTTC. Based on the CDR3 plus reference TRBV7-2 and TRBJ2-1, the full variable domain is GAGVSQSPSNKVTEKGKDVELRCDPISGHTALYWYRQSLGQGLEFLIYFQGNSAPDKSGLPSDRFSAERTGGSVSTLTIQRTQQEDSAVYLCASSFKAGDQFFGPGTRLTVL.

This clone was seen more than once but under ten times. The chain is built from TRBV12-3 or TRBV12-4 and TRBJ1-2; D gene uncertain. The CDR3 is made up of 12 amino acids. V lost 1 base, J lost 4 bases, and 4 bases lay in between. The CDR3 here is CASSLGPYGYTF. As DNA, the CDR3 is TGTGCCAGCAGTTTAGGGCCCTATGGCTACACCTTC.